This section outlines one T cell receptor beta chain sequence together with its context. Germline values: CDR1 MNHEY, CDR2 SMNVEV (reference sequence). Trimming cost V 1 base and J 5 bases, with 11 bases left between them. This CDR3 is 15 amino acids long. The data stem from a study of T-cell reconstitution after alpha-beta-depleted transplantation in children. Unique molecular identifiers were incorporated when the TCRbeta library was constructed. TCRdb reprocessed the PCR reads with MiXCR, giving one entry per CDR3 protein. This table holds 170,000 or so distinct CDR3 sequences, approximately 7% found once.

The chain couples TRBV27 to TRBJ2-2, with D perhaps TRBD1 or TRBD2 (5 bases each). The TCR originated in a human donor who donated a stem cell graft to a child with Wiskott-Aldrich syndrome. The sample in question was PBMCs from the stem cell graft donor, obtained from the stem cell graft. The CDR3 region has the DNA TGTGCCAGCAGTTTATGGGACCCAAGGACCGGGGAGCTGTTTTTT. Translated, it gives CASSLWDPRTGELFF.